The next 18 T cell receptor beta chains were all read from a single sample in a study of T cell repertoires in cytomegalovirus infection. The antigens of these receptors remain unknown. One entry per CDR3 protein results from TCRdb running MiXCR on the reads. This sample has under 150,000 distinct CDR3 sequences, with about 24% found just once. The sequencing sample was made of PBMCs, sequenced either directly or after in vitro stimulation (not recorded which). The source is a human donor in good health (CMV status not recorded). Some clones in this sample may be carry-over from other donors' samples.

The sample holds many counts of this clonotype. CDR3 protein: CSARVSDRETFGYGYTF. As DNA, the CDR3 is TGCAGTGCTAGAGTGTCGGACAGGGAAACCTTTGGGTATGGCTACACCTTC. The chain links TRBV20-1 to TRBJ1-2; the match to TRBD1 covers 8 bases. Trimming removed 1 base from V and 5 bases from J; junction bases left unmatched: 15. Germline V gene sequence: CDR1 DFQATT, CDR2 SNEGSKA (reference sequence). This CDR3 is 17 amino acids long.

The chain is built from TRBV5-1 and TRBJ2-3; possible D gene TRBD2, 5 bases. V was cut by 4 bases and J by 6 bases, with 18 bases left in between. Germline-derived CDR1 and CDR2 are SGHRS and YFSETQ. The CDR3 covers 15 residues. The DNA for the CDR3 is TGCGCCAGCAGCCCGGGAAAAGGACTCCCGGATACGCAGTATTTT. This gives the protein CASSPGKGLPDTQYF.

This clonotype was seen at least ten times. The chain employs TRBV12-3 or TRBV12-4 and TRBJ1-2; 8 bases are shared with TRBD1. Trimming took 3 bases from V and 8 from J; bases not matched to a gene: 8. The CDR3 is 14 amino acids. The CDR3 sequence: CASSLRDRRTGYTF. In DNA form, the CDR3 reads TGTGCCAGCAGTTTGCGGGACAGGAGGACCGGCTACACCTTC.

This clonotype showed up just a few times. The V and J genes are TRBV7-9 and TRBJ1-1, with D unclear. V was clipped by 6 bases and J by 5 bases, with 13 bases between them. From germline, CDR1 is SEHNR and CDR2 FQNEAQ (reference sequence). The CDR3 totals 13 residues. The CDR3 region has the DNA TGTGCCAGCAGAAAGATGGATGCTACTGAAGCTTTCTTT. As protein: CASRKMDATEAFF.

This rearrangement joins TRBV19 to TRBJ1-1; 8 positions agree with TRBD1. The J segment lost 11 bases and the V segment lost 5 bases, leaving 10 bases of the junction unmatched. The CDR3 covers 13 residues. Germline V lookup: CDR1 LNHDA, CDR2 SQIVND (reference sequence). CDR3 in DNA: TGTGCCAGTAGTGGACAGGGACGACCTTCGGCTTTCTTT. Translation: CASSGQGRPSAFF.

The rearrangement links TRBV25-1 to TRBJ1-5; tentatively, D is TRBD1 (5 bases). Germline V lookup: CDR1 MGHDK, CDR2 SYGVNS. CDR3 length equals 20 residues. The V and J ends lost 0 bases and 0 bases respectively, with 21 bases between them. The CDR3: CASSEYGAPIPFYSNQPQHF. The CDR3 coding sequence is TGTGCCAGCAGTGAATATGGGGCCCCCATTCCATTTTATAGCAATCAGCCCCAGCATTTT.

The CDR3 bases are TGTGCCAGCAGCTTACCCTACCTGGGCGGCACAGATACGCAGTATTTT. It is translated as CASSLPYLGGTDTQYF. The chain links TRBV7-6 to TRBJ2-3; D call uncertain. This CDR3 region has 16 residues. Germline V gives CDR1 SGHVS, CDR2 FNYEAQ. V gave up 2 bases and J gave up 1 base, with 13 bases separating them.

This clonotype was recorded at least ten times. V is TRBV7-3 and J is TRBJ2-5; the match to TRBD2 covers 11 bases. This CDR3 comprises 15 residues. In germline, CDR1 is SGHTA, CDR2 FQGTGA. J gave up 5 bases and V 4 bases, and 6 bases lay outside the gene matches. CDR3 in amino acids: CASSSGTSGRETQYF. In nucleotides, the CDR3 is TGTGCCAGCAGCTCCGGGACTAGCGGTCGTGAGACCCAGTACTTC.

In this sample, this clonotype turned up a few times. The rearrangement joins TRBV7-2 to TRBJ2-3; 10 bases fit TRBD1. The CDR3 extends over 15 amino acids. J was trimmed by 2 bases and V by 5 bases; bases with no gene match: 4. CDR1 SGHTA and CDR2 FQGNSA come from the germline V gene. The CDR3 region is CASSQGQGSTDTQYF. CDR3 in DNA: TGTGCCAGCAGCCAGGGACAGGGGTCCACAGATACGCAGTATTTT. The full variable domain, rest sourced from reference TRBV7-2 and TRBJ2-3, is GAGVSQSPSNKVTEKGKDVELRCDPISGHTALYWYRQSLGQGLEFLIYFQGNSAPDKSGLPSDRFSAERTGGSVSTLTIQRTQQEDSAVYLCASSQGQGSTDTQYFGPGTRLTVL.

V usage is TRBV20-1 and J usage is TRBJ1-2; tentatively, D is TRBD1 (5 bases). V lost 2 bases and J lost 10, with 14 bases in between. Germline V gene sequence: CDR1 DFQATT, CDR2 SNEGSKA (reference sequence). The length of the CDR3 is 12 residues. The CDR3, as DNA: TGCAGTGCTAGATTTGGGGAGGGGATCTACACCTTC. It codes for CSARFGEGIYTF.

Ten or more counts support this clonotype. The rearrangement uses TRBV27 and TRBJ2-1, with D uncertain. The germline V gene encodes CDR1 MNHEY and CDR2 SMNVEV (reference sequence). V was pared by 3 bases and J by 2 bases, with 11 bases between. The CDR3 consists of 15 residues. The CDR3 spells CASSFVGPTYNEQFF. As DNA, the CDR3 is TGTGCCAGCAGTTTTGTCGGGCCCACCTACAATGAGCAGTTCTTC.

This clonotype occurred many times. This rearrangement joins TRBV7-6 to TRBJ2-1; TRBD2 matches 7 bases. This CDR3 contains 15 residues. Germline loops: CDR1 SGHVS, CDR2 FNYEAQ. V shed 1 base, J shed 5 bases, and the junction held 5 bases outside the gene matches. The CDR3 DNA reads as TGTGCCAGCAGCTTAGTTGCGGGAGTAAACAATGAGCAGTTCTTC. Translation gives CASSLVAGVNNEQFF.

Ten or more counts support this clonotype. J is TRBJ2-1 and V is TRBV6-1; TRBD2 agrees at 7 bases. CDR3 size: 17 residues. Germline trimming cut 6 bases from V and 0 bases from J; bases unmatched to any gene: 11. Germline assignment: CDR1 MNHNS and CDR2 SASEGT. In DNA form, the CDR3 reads TGTGCCAGCAGACTGACCCCTAGCGGCGCCTCCTACAATGAGCAGTTCTTC. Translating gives CASRLTPSGASYNEQFF.

Written as DNA, the CDR3 is TGTGCCAGCAGTTTAGATCGGCCCGGCGATCAGCCCCAGCATTTT. As protein: CASSLDRPGDQPQHF. The V call is TRBV12-3 or TRBV12-4, the J call TRBJ1-5; D gene uncertain. The CDR3 is 15 amino acids. The V end was cut by 1 base, the J end by 5 bases, with 12 bases between.

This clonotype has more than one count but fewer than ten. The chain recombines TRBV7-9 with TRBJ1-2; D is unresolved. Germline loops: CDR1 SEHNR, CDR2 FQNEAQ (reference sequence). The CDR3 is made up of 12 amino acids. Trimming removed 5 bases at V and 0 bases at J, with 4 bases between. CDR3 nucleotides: TGTGCCAGCAGCAAATCTAACTATGGCTACACCTTC. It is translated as CASSKSNYGYTF.

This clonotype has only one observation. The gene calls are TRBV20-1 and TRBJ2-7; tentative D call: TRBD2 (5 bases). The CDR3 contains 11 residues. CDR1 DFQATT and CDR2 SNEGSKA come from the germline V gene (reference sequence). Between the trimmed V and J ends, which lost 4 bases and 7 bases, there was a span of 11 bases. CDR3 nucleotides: TGCAGTGCTACCTGGACGGGAGAGCAGTACTTC. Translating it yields CSATWTGEQYF.

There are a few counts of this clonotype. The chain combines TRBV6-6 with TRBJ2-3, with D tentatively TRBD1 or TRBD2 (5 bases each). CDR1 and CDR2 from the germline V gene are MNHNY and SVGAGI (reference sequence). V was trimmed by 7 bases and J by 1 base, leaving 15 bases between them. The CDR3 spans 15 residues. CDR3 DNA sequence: TGTGCCAGCACGGGACGGGAACGAGGCACAGATACGCAGTATTTT. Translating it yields CASTGRERGTDTQYF.

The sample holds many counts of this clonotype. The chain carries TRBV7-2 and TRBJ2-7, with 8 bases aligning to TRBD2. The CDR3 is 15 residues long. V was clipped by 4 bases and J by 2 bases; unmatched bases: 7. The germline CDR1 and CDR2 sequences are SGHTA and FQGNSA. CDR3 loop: CASSSTSGVAYEQYF. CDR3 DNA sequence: TGTGCCAGCAGCTCAACTAGCGGAGTCGCCTACGAGCAGTACTTC. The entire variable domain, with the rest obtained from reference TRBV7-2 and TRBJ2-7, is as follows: GAGVSQSPSNKVTEKGKDVELRCDPISGHTALYWYRQSLGQGLEFLIYFQGNSAPDKSGLPSDRFSAERTGGSVSTLTIQRTQQEDSAVYLCASSSTSGVAYEQYFGPGTRLTVT.